This T cell receptor (beta chain) was identified in a study of T cells in women clearing cervical HPV infection. Clones were read by immunoSEQ multiplex PCR, and TCRdb kept only the in-frame ones, dropping some. Recorded here are tens of thousands of clones; the top ten clones represent roughly 8%. Germline values: CDR1 SQVTM, CDR2 ANQGSEA. This CDR3 is built from 13 residues. The J segment lost 7 bases and the V segment lost 7 bases, leaving 9 bases of the junction unmatched. With regard to this clone: The read terminates 3 residues before the CDR3 end, so the remaining end is supplied by the germline J gene.

The sequence was obtained from a woman aged 18 to 75 with a cervical HPV16 infection that either progressed to CIN3+ or cleared (not recorded which). This chain joins TRBV29-1 and TRBJ1-2, with 10 bases matching TRBD1. The source material was blood buffy coat. The DNA read from the CDR3 is TGCAGCGCCGAGGGACAGGGGCAGAGTGGC. Translating gives CSAEGQGQSG. The full CDR3 sequence reads CSAEGQGQSGYTF. Full variable domain (rest looked up from reference TRBV29-1 and TRBJ1-2): SAVISQKPSRDICQRGTSLTIQCQVDSQVTMMFWYRQQPGQSLTLIATANQGSEATYESGFVIDKFPISRPNLTFSTLTVSNMSPEDSSIYLCSAEGQGQSGYTFGSGTRLTVV.